These 18 T cell receptor beta chains originate from one sample sequenced in a study of T cells in Graves' hyperthyroidism and ophthalmopathy. From RNA transcripts, TCR beta CDR3 regions were amplified. The HTBI primer set served for first-round RT-PCR of the TCR CDR3. TCRdb analysed the multiplex PCR reads with MiXCR anew, one entry per CDR3 protein. Of more than 150,000 distinct CDR3 sequences detected, about 18% appear once; the ten largest clones hold about 29%. Sample: blood. All receptors come from a woman in her 50s with Graves' hyperthyroidism.

This clonotype was seen a handful of times. This chain connects TRBV28 to TRBJ1-2; D call uncertain. The CDR3 runs 14 residues. V shed 3 bases and J shed 8 bases, with 16 bases lying between them. Per the germline V gene, CDR1 is MDHEN and CDR2 is SYDVKM. In DNA, the CDR3 is TGTGCCAGCAGTTTCTGGACGGTTACATTAGGCTACACCTTC. This translates into CASSFWTVTLGYTF.

At least ten counts were recorded for this clonotype. The genes are TRBV27 and TRBJ1-6; unclear D gene. This CDR3 comprises 18 residues. V gave up 1 base and J gave up 0 bases, with 13 bases separating them. The germline V gene has CDR1 MNHEY and CDR2 SMNVEV (reference sequence). The CDR3 reads CASSLWAGFSSYNSPLHF. CDR3 coding DNA: TGTGCCAGCAGTTTATGGGCAGGCTTCAGCTCCTATAATTCACCCCTCCACTTT.

This clonotype was seen ten or more times. The rearrangement links TRBV5-8 to TRBJ2-5; D is undetermined. This CDR3 has 15 residues. Germline-derived CDR1 and CDR2 are SGHTS and YDEGEE. V was pared by 4 bases and J by 4 bases, with 17 bases between. Here the CDR3 reads CASSRLSGPPETQYF. CDR3 DNA sequence: TGTGCCAGCAGCCGTCTATCAGGCCCCCCAGAGACCCAGTACTTC.

This clonotype was observed many times. V and J are TRBV4-2 and TRBJ1-5; D gene ambiguous. The CDR3 spans 17 residues. V shed 0 bases and J shed 5 bases, with 17 bases lying between them. Germline V gene sequence: CDR1 LGHNA, CDR2 YNFKEQ. The CDR3 sequence: CASSQDQVMRSDQPQHF. CDR3 DNA sequence: TGTGCCAGCAGCCAAGATCAAGTTATGAGGTCGGATCAGCCCCAGCATTTT.

Note on this clonotype: One base away lies a much larger clone, so this may be a sequencing read error. Because the CDR3's place on the DNA is in doubt, the DNA is left out and the CDR3 is given as listed by TCRdb. This chain uses TRBV5-4 with TRBJ1-2; the listed D gene, TRBD1, was not tested against the DNA. Germline V gene sequence: CDR1 SGHNT, CDR2 YYREEE (reference sequence). The CDR3 totals 14 residues, both ends included. The chain's CDR3 is CASSWGTGSYGYIF.

This clonotype was picked up many times. Here the CDR3 DNA reads TGTGCCAGCAGTGAAGTTGGGGGCTACGAGCAGTACTTC. It translates to CASSEVGGYEQYF. The chain employs TRBV2 and TRBJ2-7; the D call may be TRBD1 or TRBD2 (5 bases each). Trimming took 1 base from V and 3 from J, leaving 7 bases between them. CDR3 length: 13 amino acids. Germline CDR1 SNHLY, CDR2 FYNNEI.

This clonotype was seen ten or more times. The chain combines TRBV15 with TRBJ1-2; TRBD1 matches 9 bases. This CDR3 spans 16 amino acids. The trim removed 2 bases at V and 6 bases at J, leaving 10 bases unmatched. Per the germline V gene, CDR1 is LNHNV and CDR2 is YYDKDF (reference sequence). CDR3 nucleotide sequence: TGTGCCACCAGCAGACAGGGACAGGGTCAGGGTAATGGCTACACCTTC. This codes for CATSRQGQGQGNGYTF.

In this sample, this clonotype turned up many times. The chain combines TRBV20-1 with TRBJ1-6; no firm D call. V was clipped by 4 bases and J by 7 bases, with 11 bases between them. CDR1 DFQATT and CDR2 SNEGSKA come from the germline V gene (reference sequence). The CDR3 runs 13 residues. The CDR3 DNA sequence: TGCAGTGCTAAGGGCCTTAAGAATTCACCCCTCCACTTT. Protein product: CSAKGLKNSPLHF.

There are many counts of this clonotype. This chain uses TRBV20-1 with TRBJ1-1; tentatively, D is TRBD1 (6 bases). Germline V gene sequence: CDR1 DFQATT, CDR2 SNEGSKA (reference sequence). Trimming stripped 0 bases from V and 1 base from J, with 12 bases between. The CDR3 consists of 15 residues. The CDR3 DNA reads as TGCAGTGCTAGAGATGGATCAGGGGCGAACACTGAAGCTTTCTTT. Translating it yields CSARDGSGANTEAFF.

Details on this clonotype: With a much larger clone just one base away, this may be a read error. The chain combines TRBV12-5 with TRBJ1-1; no firm D call. The CDR3 contains 13 residues. V lost 2 bases to trimming and J lost 1 base, with 5 bases between them. Germline V gene data show CDR1 as LGHNT and CDR2 as FRNRAP. CDR3 in DNA: TGTGCTAGTGGTTTGTGGGGGAACACTGAAGCTTTCTTT. This translates into CASGLWGNTEAFF. Looking up the rest from reference TRBV12-5 and TRBJ1-1 gives the full variable domain: DARVTQTPRHKVTEMGQEVTMRCQPILGHNTVFWYRQTMMQGLELLAYFRNRAPLDDSGMPKDRFSAEMPDATLATLKIQPSEPRDSAVYFCASGLWGNTEAFFGQGTRLTVV.

This clonotype has just a few counts. The rearrangement uses TRBV25-1 and TRBJ1-2; possible D gene TRBD1, 6 bases. Per germline, CDR1 MGHDK and CDR2 SYGVNS. Between the trimmed V and J ends, which lost 2 bases and 9 bases, there was a span of 13 bases. The CDR3 contains 13 residues. In nucleotides, the CDR3 is TGTGCCAGCAGTGAAGGGCGGGACACCCGCTACACCTTC. This codes for CASSEGRDTRYTF.

This clonotype was observed a handful of times. The chain recombines TRBV5-8 with TRBJ2-2, with D tentatively TRBD1 or TRBD2 (5 bases each). Germline CDR1 SGHTS, CDR2 YDEGEE. The V and J ends lost 5 bases and 5 bases respectively, with 13 bases between them. The CDR3 sequence is 14 residues long. In nucleotides, the CDR3 is TGTGCCAGCAGATGGGACCACGTAACCGGGGAGCTGTTTTTT. It is translated as CASRWDHVTGELFF.

This clonotype appeared many times. The chain employs TRBV20-1 and TRBJ1-2, with D possibly TRBD1 on 5 matching bases. Germline lookup yields CDR1 DFQATT and CDR2 SNEGSKA (reference sequence). V was clipped by 5 bases and J by 1 base, with 14 bases between them. The CDR3 spans 14 residues. The DNA for the CDR3 is TGCAGTGCTCATGACAGAACGGATAACTATGGCTACACCTTC. Translated, it gives CSAHDRTDNYGYTF.

This clonotype was seen only a few times. V and J are TRBV20-1 and TRBJ2-2; 8 bases match TRBD1. Trimming took 0 bases from V and 1 from J; bases not matched to a gene: 7. The CDR3 length is 17 residues. Germline V gene sequence: CDR1 DFQATT, CDR2 SNEGSKA (reference sequence). DNA of the CDR3: TGCAGTGCTAGAGACGAAATAGGGACAGGGAACACCGGGGAGCTGTTTTTT. This gives the protein CSARDEIGTGNTGELFF.

This clonotype was observed at least ten times. The V gene is TRBV27, the J gene TRBJ2-1; no definite D call. CDR1 is MNHEY and CDR2 is SMNVEV in the germline V gene (reference sequence). This CDR3 is built from 13 residues. The V and J ends lost 8 bases and 1 base respectively, with 9 bases between them. Written as DNA, the CDR3 is TGTGCCAGCGGCCTGGGGTCCTACAATGAGCAGTTCTTC. Protein sequence: CASGLGSYNEQFF.

The chain links TRBV6-1 to TRBJ1-1; the match to TRBD1 covers 10 bases. After removal of 6 bases from V and 2 bases from J, the junction contained 9 bases not matched to a gene. This CDR3 has 16 amino acids. The V gene's germline CDR1 is MNHNS and CDR2 SASEGT. CDR3 sequence (DNA): TGTGCCAGCAGCAGGGACAGGGGTCGTCGAAACACTGAAGCTTTCTTT. Residues: CASSRDRGRRNTEAFF.

This clonotype has ten or more counts. The V gene is TRBV28, the J gene TRBJ1-5; D is possibly TRBD1 (5 bases). Trimming left V 8 bases short and J 3 bases short, with 11 bases between. The CDR3 runs 13 residues. Germline values: CDR1 MDHEN, CDR2 SYDVKM. CDR3 protein: CASLKQANQPQHF. As DNA, the CDR3 is TGTGCCAGCTTAAAACAGGCCAATCAGCCCCAGCATTTT.

This clonotype was seen more than once but under ten times. The rearrangement joins TRBV20-1 to TRBJ2-1, with 7 bases fitting TRBD1. The junction had 14 bases not matched to a gene; V was cut back by 6 bases and J by 9 bases. The length of the CDR3 is 14 residues. Germline V gives CDR1 DFQATT, CDR2 SNEGSKA (reference sequence). CDR3 region: CSATEQTHRGEQFF. CDR3 bases: TGCAGTGCCACCGAACAGACCCACAGGGGTGAGCAGTTCTTC.